The sequence of this TCR beta chain was determined in a study of human T cells and chemical hapten exposure. Study as a whole: Patch tests of 0.01% DPC on the upper back were read at 6 days.

General study points: It was expanded TCRs that formed significantly more large CDR3 similarity clusters than controls did.

TCRdb fed the RACE reads into MiXCR, producing one record per CDR3 protein. The profile shows roughly 100,000 distinct CDR3 sequences, roughly 12% of them singletons. Regarding time point: pre-sensitization, week 0. The sample's treatment: therapeutic diphenylcyclopropenone sensitization with weekly scalp DPC. Unfractionated whole blood served as the source for total RNA extraction. Concerning this clonotype: Its antigen remains unidentified.

This TCR came from a woman between 45 and 60 years old with alopecia areata. Some clones in this sample may be carry-over from other donors' samples. Sample: whole blood, taken in connection with sensitization to the hapten diphenylcyclopropenone (DPC).

The chain's CDR3 is CASSPVRGSYEQYF. The DNA for the CDR3 is TGTGCCAGCTCACCGGTGCGGGGGTCCTACGAGCAGTACTTC. The chain has TRBV18 and TRBJ2-7; TRBD2 matches 7 bases. This CDR3 is built from 14 residues. Trimming at V came to 3 bases and at J to 1 base, leaving 3 bases not matched to a gene. Germline-derived CDR1 and CDR2 are KGHSH and LQKENI.